Sequencing of this T cell receptor beta chain was carried out in a study of blood T cells in healthy people across ages. With respect to this clonotype: One end of the junction varies from germline; a read error may be responsible.

Primers used in a second PCR of about 6 to 11 cycles were a sample-barcoded 5' primer and a J-beta primer mix. Through a template-switch adaptor with 12 random nucleotides, each cDNA molecule received a tag. TCRdb recomputed calls from the 5' RACE reads with MiXCR, one row per CDR3 protein. The table has about 780,000 distinct CDR3 sequences, less than 60% seen once; the top ten hold less than 20%. The CDR3 contains 17 residues. Germline CDR1 is SGHNT and CDR2 is YENEEA. The TCR originated in an elderly man in good health. The chain links TRBV11-3 to TRBJ2-6, with D tentatively TRBD1 (6 bases). The sequencing sample was made of blood. The CDR3, as DNA: TGTGCCAGCAGCCCCGCCCCTACAGGGTCTGGGGTCAACGTCCTGACTTTC. Translation gives CASSPAPTGSGVNVLTF.